The table lists the clone carrying this T cell receptor beta chain with a few counts. The data were obtained in a study of blood T cell repertoires in COVID-19. Method: immunoSEQ multiplex PCR; TCRdb's copy keeps in-frame clones and lacks some. The profile shows roughly 190,000 clones, roughly 87% of them singletons. From germline, CDR1 is LGHDT and CDR2 YNNKEL (reference sequence). V gave up 0 bases and J gave up 0 bases; unmatched junction bases: 7. This CDR3 comprises 17 residues. Participant-given clinical history determined each cohort assignment. The sequence was obtained from a woman aged 30 to 39 who had recovered from COVID-19. Sequencing used PBMCs or T cells enriched from blood (not recorded which). This sequence joins TRBV3-1 (or the pseudogene TRBV3-2) and TRBJ2-7; 8 nucleotides match TRBD1. Here the CDR3 reads CASSQELGDRFSYEQYF. The CDR3 coding sequence is TGTGCCAGCAGCCAAGAGCTCGGGGACAGGTTCTCCTACGAGCAGTACTTC.